The 20 T cell receptor beta chains presented below share a single source sample, sequenced in a study of blood T cell repertoires in COVID-19. Profiling relied on immunoSEQ multiplex PCR, and the TCRdb table lists in-frame clones only, not all of them. The sample lists fewer than 300,000 clones, 82% seen once, with less than 4% in the top ten. Source material: peripheral blood. These TCRs come from a woman under 30 with acute or convalescent COVID-19.

The chain combines TRBV7-2 with TRBJ2-7; TRBD2 is a possible D gene (6 bases). This CDR3 has 13 amino acids. V was shortened by 6 bases and J by 6 bases, with 15 bases between the two germline ends. In germline, CDR1 is SGHTA, CDR2 FQGNSA. The CDR3 reads CASRGPSVGEQYF. The CDR3 region has the DNA TGTGCCAGCAGAGGGCCTAGCGTCGGCGAGCAGTACTTC.

This rearrangement joins TRBV7-2 to TRBJ2-5, with TRBD2 matching 9 bases. The germline gives CDR1 SGHTA, CDR2 FQGNSA. J lost 1 base, V lost 5 bases, and 5 bases had no gene match. There are 15 residues in the CDR3. The CDR3 here is CASSRSGSTQETQYF. CDR3 sequence (DNA): TGTGCCAGCAGCCGTAGCGGGAGCACCCAAGAGACCCAGTACTTC.

J is TRBJ2-2 and V is TRBV29-1, with TRBD2 matching over 9 bases. J gave up 0 bases and V 5 bases, and 4 bases lay outside the gene matches. The CDR3 has 15 amino acids. From germline, CDR1 is SQVTM and CDR2 ANQGSEA. CDR3 sequence: CSVISSGTNTGELFF. The CDR3 DNA is TGCAGCGTTATATCTAGCGGGACGAACACCGGGGAGCTGTTTTTT.

The V gene is TRBV6-2 or TRBV6-3, the J gene TRBJ1-3; D unclear. The CDR3 extends over 13 amino acids. The germline gives CDR1 MNHEY, CDR2 SVGEGT. V lost 2 bases and J 4 bases, leaving 6 bases between the germline ends. CDR3 nucleotide sequence: TGTGCCAGCAGTTACGTCTCCGGAAACACCATATATTTT. Protein: CASSYVSGNTIYF.

V is TRBV30 and J is TRBJ1-1; 9 nucleotides line up with TRBD1. The CDR3 has 16 residues. With 0 bases clipped from V and 2 bases from J, the junction kept 7 bases outside the gene matches. The germline gives CDR1 GTSNPN, CDR2 SVGIG (reference sequence). This CDR3 is CAWSVKGQGVNTEAFF. CDR3 nucleotide sequence: TGTGCCTGGAGTGTGAAGGGACAGGGAGTAAACACTGAAGCTTTCTTT.

This chain uses TRBV27 with TRBJ1-5, with D possibly being TRBD1 (5 bases). V was trimmed by 2 bases and J by 5 bases, leaving 7 bases between them. The CDR3 runs 13 residues. The germline CDR1 and CDR2 sequences are MNHEY and SMNVEV (reference sequence). This CDR3 is CASSLDSYQPQHF. CDR3 sequence (DNA): TGTGCCAGCAGTTTAGACAGTTATCAGCCCCAGCATTTT.

The chain joins TRBV6-5 to TRBJ2-2, with 11 bases lining up with TRBD2. V shed 2 bases, J shed 5 bases, and the junction held 1 base outside the gene matches. This CDR3 region has 15 residues. Germline V CDR1 and CDR2: MNHEY, SVGAGI. This CDR3 reads CASSYRTSGTGELFF. The CDR3 DNA reads TGTGCCAGCAGTTACCGGACTAGCGGGACCGGGGAGCTGTTTTTT.

V gene TRBV5-6 combines with J gene TRBJ2-3; maybe TRBD2 (5 bases). CDR1 and CDR2 from the germline V gene are SGHDT and YYEEEE. V lost 4 bases and J lost 10, with 10 bases in between. The CDR3 runs 11 residues. The CDR3 nucleotides are TGTGCCAGCAGCCGGGGAATGCCGCAGTATTTT. Translated, it gives CASSRGMPQYF.

This clone was observed once. The chain is built from TRBV6-2 or TRBV6-3 and TRBJ2-7; 11 positions match TRBD2. The CDR3 totals 15 residues. The V and J ends lost 5 bases and 2 bases, in that order; junction bases with no gene match: 5. CDR1 and CDR2 (germline): MNHEY, SVGEGT. DNA for the CDR3: TGTGCCAGCAGTCCAAGGACTAGCGGGCCCTACGAGCAGTACTTC. Translating it yields CASSPRTSGPYEQYF.

DNA of the CDR3: TGTGCCAGCAGCTTGGAATCTCTTCCCAGCGGGAATGACGAGCAGTACTTC. This sequence encodes CASSLESLPSGNDEQYF. V usage is TRBV5-4 and J usage is TRBJ2-7, with 7 bases fitting TRBD2. V shed 0 bases and J 5 bases; nucleotides not matched to a gene: 14. This CDR3 spans 17 amino acids. CDR1 is SGHNT and CDR2 is YYREEE in the germline V gene (reference sequence).

CDR3: CASSSHLLAGPTYEQYF. The CDR3 bases are TGTGCCAGCAGCTCGCACTTACTAGCGGGACCGACCTACGAGCAGTACTTC. The chain combines TRBV5-5 with TRBJ2-7, with TRBD2 identical over 10 bases. The J segment lost 2 bases and the V segment lost 3 bases, leaving 11 bases of the junction unmatched. Germline V gene data show CDR1 as SGHKS and CDR2 as YYEKEE (reference sequence). This CDR3 region has 17 residues.

A few counts support this clone. In DNA, the CDR3 is TGTGCCAGCAGTTTGACAGGGTTCTATGGCTACACCTTC. Its translation is CASSLTGFYGYTF. The chain joins TRBV28 to TRBJ1-2; TRBD1 aligns across 7 bases. Germline CDR1 is MDHEN and CDR2 is SYDVKM. J was trimmed by 4 bases and V by 3 bases; bases with no gene match: 2. The CDR3 runs to 13 residues.

The V call is TRBV7-8, the J call TRBJ1-1; 9 nucleotides align to TRBD1. Germline CDR1 is SGHVS and CDR2 is FQNEAQ. V trimming: 4 bases; J trimming: 3 bases; junction bases outside the gene matches: 3. The CDR3 runs to 14 residues. The CDR3 nucleotides are TGTGCCAGCAGCTCATGGACAGGGGACACTGAAGCTTTCTTT. Translation gives CASSSWTGDTEAFF.

This clone appeared a few times. CDR3 sequence (DNA): TGTGCCAGCAGTTACGGTGGGGACAGTGGCTACACCTTC. It is translated as CASSYGGDSGYTF. J is TRBJ1-2 and V is TRBV6-2 or TRBV6-3; 7 nucleotides match TRBD1. The ends lost 2 bases at V and 7 bases at J; junction bases unmatched: 4. The CDR3 runs 13 residues. The germline CDR1 and CDR2 sequences are MNHEY and SVGEGT.

The chain employs TRBV10-2 and TRBJ2-1; D is ambiguous. The germline V gene encodes CDR1 WSHSY and CDR2 SAAADI. The ends were cut back, 5 bases at V and 10 bases at J, with 12 bases in the middle. The CDR3 runs to 12 residues. The CDR3 coding sequence is TGCGCCAGCAGTAGACTGGCTCTAGAGCAGTTCTTC. Translated: CASSRLALEQFF.

The chain links TRBV28 to TRBJ1-1; TRBD1 agrees at 7 bases. Germline CDR1 and CDR2: MDHEN and SYDVKM. Trimming cost V 3 bases and J 11 bases; bases outside gene matches: 9. The CDR3 totals 13 residues. This CDR3 is CASSFTTGDWAFF. CDR3 bases: TGTGCCAGCAGTTTTACAACAGGGGATTGGGCTTTCTTT. Full variable domain (outside the CDR3, taken from reference TRBV28 and TRBJ1-1): DVKVTQSSRYLVKRTGEKVFLECVQDMDHENMFWYRQDPGLGLRLIYFSYDVKMKEKGDIPEGYSVSREKKERFSLILESASTNQTSMYLCASSFTTGDWAFFGQGTRLTVV.

The rearrangement joins TRBV4-3 to TRBJ2-5; TRBD2 is a possible D gene (6 bases). The V end was cut by 5 bases, the J end by 1 base, with 11 bases between. The CDR3 is made up of 14 amino acids. Germline CDR1 LGHNA, CDR2 YSLEER. In DNA form, the CDR3 reads TGCGCCAGCAGCTACGGGACTGGCCAAGAGACCCAGTACTTC. This encodes CASSYGTGQETQYF.

A few counts support this clone. The chain links TRBV11-2 to TRBJ2-7, with TRBD1 as a possible D gene (6 bases). The CDR3 spans 15 residues. The ends were cut back, 1 base at V and 3 bases at J, with 13 bases in the middle. The germline V gene has CDR1 SGHAT and CDR2 FQNNGV. This CDR3 is CASSLVQGRHYEQYF. CDR3 in DNA: TGTGCCAGCAGCTTAGTCCAGGGGCGCCACTACGAGCAGTACTTC.

The genes are TRBV13 and TRBJ1-2, with 12 bases matching TRBD1. The V and J ends lost 5 bases and 7 bases, in that order; junction bases with no gene match: 8. The CDR3 covers 15 residues. The germline V gene has CDR1 PRHDT and CDR2 FYEKMQ (reference sequence). As DNA, the CDR3 is TGTGCCAGCAGCCCCCCCGGGACAGGGGGCTTTGGCTACACCTTC. Its protein is CASSPPGTGGFGYTF.

This clone was seen only a few times. The chain uses TRBV5-1 and TRBJ1-2; no clear D gene. The V and J ends lost 0 bases and 2 bases respectively, with 8 bases between them. CDR1 and CDR2 from the germline V gene are SGHRS and YFSETQ. The CDR3 is 14 amino acids. CDR3 sequence reads: CASSLGDKNYGYTF. CDR3 nucleotides: TGCGCCAGCAGCTTGGGAGACAAAAACTATGGCTACACCTTC.